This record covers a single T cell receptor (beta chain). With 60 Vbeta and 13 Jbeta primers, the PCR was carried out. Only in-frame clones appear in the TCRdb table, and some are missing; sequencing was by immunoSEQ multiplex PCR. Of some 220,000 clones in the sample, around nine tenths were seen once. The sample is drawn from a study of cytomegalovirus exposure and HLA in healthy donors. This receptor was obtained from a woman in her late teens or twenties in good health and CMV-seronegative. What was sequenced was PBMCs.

This CDR3 is CASSQDLPAGNTIYF. In DNA form, the CDR3 reads TGTGCCAGCAGCCAAGATCTGCCAGCTGGAAACACCATATATTTT. The J gene is TRBJ1-3, the V gene TRBV4-2; D ambiguous. CDR1 is LGHNA, CDR2 YNFKEQ, per germline. This CDR3 contains 15 residues. V was trimmed by 0 bases and J by 2 bases, leaving 8 bases between them.